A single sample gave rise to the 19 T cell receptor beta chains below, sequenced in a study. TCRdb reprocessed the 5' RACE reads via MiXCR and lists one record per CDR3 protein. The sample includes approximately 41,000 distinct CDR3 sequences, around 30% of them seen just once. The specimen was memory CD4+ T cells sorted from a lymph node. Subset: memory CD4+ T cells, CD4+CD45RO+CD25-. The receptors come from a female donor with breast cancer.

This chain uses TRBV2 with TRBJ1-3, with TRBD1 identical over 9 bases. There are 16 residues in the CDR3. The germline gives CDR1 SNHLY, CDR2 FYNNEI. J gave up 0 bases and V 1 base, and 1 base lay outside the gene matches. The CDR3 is CASSEGGQGSGNTIYF. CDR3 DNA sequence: TGTGCCAGCAGTGAAGGGGGACAGGGCTCTGGAAACACCATATATTTT.

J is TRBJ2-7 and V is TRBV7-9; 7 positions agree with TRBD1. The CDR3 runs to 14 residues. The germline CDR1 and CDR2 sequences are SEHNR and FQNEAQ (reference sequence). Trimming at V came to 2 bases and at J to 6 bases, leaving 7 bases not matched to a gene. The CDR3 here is CASSLYVKGAEQYF. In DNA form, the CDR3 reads TGTGCCAGCAGCTTATACGTAAAGGGGGCCGAGCAGTACTTC.

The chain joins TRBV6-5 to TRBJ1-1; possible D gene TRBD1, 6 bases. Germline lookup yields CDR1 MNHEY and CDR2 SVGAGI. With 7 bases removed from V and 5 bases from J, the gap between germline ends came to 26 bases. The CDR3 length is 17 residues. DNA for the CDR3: TGTGCCAGCAATAACCTCCGGGACACGGGGAGAGGGACTGAAGCTTTCTTT. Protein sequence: CASNNLRDTGRGTEAFF.

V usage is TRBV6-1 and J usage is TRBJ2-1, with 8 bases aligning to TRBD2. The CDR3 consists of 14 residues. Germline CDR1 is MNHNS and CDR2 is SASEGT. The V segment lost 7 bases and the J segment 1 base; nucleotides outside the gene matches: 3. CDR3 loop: CASKSSGSYNEQFF. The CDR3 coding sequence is TGTGCCAGCAAGTCTAGCGGGTCCTACAATGAGCAGTTCTTC.

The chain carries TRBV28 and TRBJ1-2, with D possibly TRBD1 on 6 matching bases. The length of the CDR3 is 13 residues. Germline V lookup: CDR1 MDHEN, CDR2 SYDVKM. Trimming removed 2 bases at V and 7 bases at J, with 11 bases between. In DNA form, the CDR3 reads TGTGCCAGCAGTTTAATACAGGGCAGTGGCTACACCTTC. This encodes CASSLIQGSGYTF.

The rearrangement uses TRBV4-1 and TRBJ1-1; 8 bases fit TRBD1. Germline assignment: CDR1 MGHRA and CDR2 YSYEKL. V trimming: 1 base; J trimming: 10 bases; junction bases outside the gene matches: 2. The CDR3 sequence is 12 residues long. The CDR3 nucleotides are TGCGCCAGCAGCCAAGTACAGGGGGTAGCTTTCTTT. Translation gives CASSQVQGVAFF.

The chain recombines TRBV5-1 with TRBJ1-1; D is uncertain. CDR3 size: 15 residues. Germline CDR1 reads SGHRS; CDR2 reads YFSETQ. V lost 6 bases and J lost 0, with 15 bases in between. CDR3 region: CASNRADAMNTEAFF. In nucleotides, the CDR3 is TGCGCCAGCAACCGCGCGGACGCTATGAACACTGAAGCTTTCTTT.

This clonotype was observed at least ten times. The CDR3 spells CASSAVFSGELFF. The CDR3 DNA sequence: TGTGCCAGCAGCGCAGTCTTCTCCGGGGAGCTGTTTTTT. The chain is built from TRBV9 and TRBJ2-2; D unresolved. This CDR3 has 13 residues. Trimming removed 3 bases at V and 6 bases at J, with 9 bases between. Germline CDR1 reads SGDLS; CDR2 reads YYNGEE.

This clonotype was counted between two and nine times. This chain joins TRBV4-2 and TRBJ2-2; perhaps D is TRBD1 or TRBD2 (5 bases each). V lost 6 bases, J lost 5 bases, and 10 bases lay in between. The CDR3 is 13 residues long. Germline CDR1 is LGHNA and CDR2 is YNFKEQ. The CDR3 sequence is CASRDGATGELFF. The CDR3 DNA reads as TGTGCCAGCAGGGACGGGGCGACCGGGGAGCTGTTTTTT.

The CDR3 loop is CASSSGQAGLDTQYF. CDR3 coding DNA: TGCGCCAGCAGCTCGGGACAGGCAGGACTGGATACGCAGTATTTT. J is TRBJ2-3 and V is TRBV5-1, with 8 nucleotides matching TRBD1. V shed 3 bases, J shed 6 bases, and the junction held 9 bases outside the gene matches. This CDR3 contains 15 residues. Per the germline V gene, CDR1 is SGHRS and CDR2 is YFSETQ.

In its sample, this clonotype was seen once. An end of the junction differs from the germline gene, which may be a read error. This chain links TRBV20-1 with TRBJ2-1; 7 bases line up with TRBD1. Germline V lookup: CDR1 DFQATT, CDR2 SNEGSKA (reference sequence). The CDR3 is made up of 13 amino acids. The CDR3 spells CSAPDRVGNGQFF. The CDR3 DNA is TGCAGTGCACCAGACAGGGTCGGCAATGGGCAGTTCTTC.

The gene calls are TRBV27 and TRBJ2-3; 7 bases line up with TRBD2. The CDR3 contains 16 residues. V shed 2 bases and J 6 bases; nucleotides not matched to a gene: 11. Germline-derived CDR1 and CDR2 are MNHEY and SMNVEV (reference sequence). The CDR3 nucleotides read TGTGCCAGCAGTTTAGAGGCTAGCGGCCCGCCGGATACGCAGTATTTT. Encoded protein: CASSLEASGPPDTQYF.

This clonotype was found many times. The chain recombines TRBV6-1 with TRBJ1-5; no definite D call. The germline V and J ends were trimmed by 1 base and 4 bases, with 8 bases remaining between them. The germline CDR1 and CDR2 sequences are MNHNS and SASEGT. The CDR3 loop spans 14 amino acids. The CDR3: CASSEEADNQPQHF. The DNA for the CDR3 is TGTGCCAGCAGTGAAGAGGCAGATAATCAGCCCCAGCATTTT.

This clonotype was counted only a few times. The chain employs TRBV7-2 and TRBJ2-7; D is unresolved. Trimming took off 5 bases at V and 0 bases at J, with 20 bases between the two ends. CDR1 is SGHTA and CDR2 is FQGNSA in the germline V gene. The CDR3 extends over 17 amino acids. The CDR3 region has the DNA TGTGCCAGCAGCCTACACGGGCGTCCCGGGTCCTCCTACGAGCAGTACTTC. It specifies CASSLHGRPGSSYEQYF.

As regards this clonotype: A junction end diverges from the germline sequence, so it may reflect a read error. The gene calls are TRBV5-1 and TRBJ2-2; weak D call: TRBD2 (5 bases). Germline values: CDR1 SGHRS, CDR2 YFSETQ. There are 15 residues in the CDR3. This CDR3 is CASSLRESNNGELFF. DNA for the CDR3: TGCGCCAGCAGCTTGCGGGAATCGAACAACGGGGAGCTGTTTTTT.

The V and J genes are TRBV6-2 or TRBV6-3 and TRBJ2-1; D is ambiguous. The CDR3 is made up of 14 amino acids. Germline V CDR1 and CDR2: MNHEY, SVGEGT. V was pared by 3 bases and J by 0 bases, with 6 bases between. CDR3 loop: CASSYVRSYNEQFF. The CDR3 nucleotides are TGTGCCAGCAGTTATGTCCGCTCCTACAATGAGCAGTTCTTC.

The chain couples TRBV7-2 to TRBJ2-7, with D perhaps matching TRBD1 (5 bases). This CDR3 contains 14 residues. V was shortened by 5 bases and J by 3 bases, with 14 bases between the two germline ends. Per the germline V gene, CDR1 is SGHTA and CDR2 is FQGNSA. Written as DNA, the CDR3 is TGTGCCAGCAGCGCAAACGGACATCTCTACGAGCAGTACTTC. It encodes CASSANGHLYEQYF.

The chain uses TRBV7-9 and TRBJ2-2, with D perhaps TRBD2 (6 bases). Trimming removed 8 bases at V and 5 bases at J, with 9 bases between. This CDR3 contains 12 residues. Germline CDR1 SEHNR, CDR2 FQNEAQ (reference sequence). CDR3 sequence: CASAGNTGELFF. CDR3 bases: TGTGCCAGCGCGGGAAATACCGGGGAGCTGTTTTTT.

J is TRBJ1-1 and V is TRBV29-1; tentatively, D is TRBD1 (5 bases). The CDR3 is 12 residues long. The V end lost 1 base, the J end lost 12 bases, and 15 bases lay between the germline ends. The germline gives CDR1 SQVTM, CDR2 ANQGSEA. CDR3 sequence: CSVEGTDSRTFF. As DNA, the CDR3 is TGCAGCGTTGAAGGGACCGACAGTAGGACTTTCTTT.